Described below is a single TCR beta chain sequence and its context. Its binding antigen is unknown. Mismatch with germline at one junction end may stem from a read error. The trial excluded patients who had a history of autoimmune disease or who were on systemic immunosuppression. Peripheral blood for TCR sequencing was collected from all dose cohorts at baseline, on cycle 4 day 1, and on cycle 7 day 1. Samples came from an open-label, multicenter, first-in-human phase I dose-escalation trial of ivuxolimab. Adults with locally advanced or metastatic melanoma, renal cell, hepatocellular, or head and neck squamous cell carcinoma were enrolled in the trial. Before TCR sequencing, CD4+ T cells and CD8+ T cells were sorted from peripheral blood as separate populations. This sample stems from a study of OX40 agonist ivuxolimab in advanced cancers. About the study as a whole: Ivuxolimab was an agonistic, fully human IgG2 monoclonal antibody directed against OX40 (CD134), a costimulatory receptor. Intravenous ivuxolimab was administered to patients every 2 weeks at six dose levels: 0.01, 0.1, 0.3, 1.5, 3 and 10 mg/kg. Of the roughly 50 dose-escalation patients, hepatocellular carcinoma was present in approximately 20, melanoma in roughly 15, renal cell carcinoma in 9 and head and neck cancer in 9. Patients were allowed to have had prior anti-PD-1, anti-PD-L1 or anti-CTLA-4 therapy, and around 41% of the dose-escalation patients had previously received checkpoint inhibitors. The purpose of peripheral TCRbeta sequencing was to test whether ivuxolimab changed TCR sequence diversity and led to clonal T-cell expansion. The paper reports the monotherapy dose-escalation portion (N = 52 patients) of the phase I ivuxolimab trial. Partial responses occurred in three dose-escalation patients, of whom one had hepatocellular carcinoma and two had cutaneous melanoma. In the dose-escalation cohort, 75% to 85% of patients were male, and the mean age was approximately 60 years with a range of about 20 to 90. Results the study describes overall, beyond this receptor: After ivuxolimab, CD8+ T cells had more expanded clones than CD4+ T cells on average. In partial responders in the 0.1-3.0 mg/kg groups, normalized peripheral clonal expansion was found to be among the lowest, especially among CD8+ T cells. The antigen specificity of the peripheral T cells that underwent clonal expansion was not determined. At doses from 0.1 to 3.0 mg/kg, clonal expansion was seen in both CD4+ and CD8+ blood T cells between baseline and week 6. Low levels of normalized T-cell clonal expansion were also shown by some nonresponding patients.

The germline V gene (reference sequence) sets CDR1 to SEHNR and CDR2 to FQNEAQ. The CDR3 runs 14 amino acids, cysteine and phenylalanine included. Of all the DNA, just the CDR3 is kept, 42 bases in frame from base 1. To sequence the TCRbeta CDR3 region, genomic DNA was isolated from the sorted cells. TCRbeta CDR3 regions were sequenced using the immunoSEQ Assay. Entries here come from immuneACCESS through TCRdb and include only in-frame sequences with V and J called. Some clones fail to appear in such tables; in the studies checked, an unresolved V gene covers under half of the shortfall, and the cause of the remainder is unknown. In this sample the table shows under 85,000 clones, 85% of which occur a single time. The ten largest account for 0.8% to 1% of the sample.

This receptor was identified in an adult with an advanced solid tumor such as melanoma, head and neck, liver or kidney cancer. The chain is made from TRBV7-9 and TRBJ1-2; TRBD1 aligns with 8 central bases. The starting material was CD4+ or CD8+ T cells sorted from blood, obtained in a trial of the OX40 agonist ivuxolimab. The CDR3 protein is CASSSPEQGAKARF. The DNA is TGTGCCAGCAGCTCTCCGGAGCAGGGGGCGAAAGCTCGCTTC.